This TCR beta chain was identified during a study of T cell clonotyping in hematopoietic cell transplantation. Study in general: Recipient samples before transplant were obtained post-cytoreduction. Study-wide points: Recipient TCR diversity dropped after transplant; expanded clonotypes rose from day 30 to 180. Higher Inverse Simpson Index values in graft donor and pretransplant recipient predicted broader posttransplant TCR diversity.

The time point here: recipient sample about 28 days before transplant, after cytoreduction. As to this clone: Its antigen is as yet unknown.

Profiled with immunoSEQ multiplex PCR; TCRdb holds only in-frame clones, not every one. The data show tens of thousands of clones, 85% to 90% seen once. Germline V gene data show CDR1 as SGHAT and CDR2 as FQNNGV. V gave up 6 bases and J gave up 10 bases, with 22 bases separating them. The CDR3 covers 15 residues. This TCR was sampled from a man in his fifties or sixties with biphenotypic leukemia. Some clones in this sample may be carry-over from other donors' samples. The sequenced sample was peripheral blood mononuclear cells, obtained before stem cell transplant. The chain is built from TRBV11-2 and TRBJ2-1, with a weak D call TRBD2 (6 bases). This CDR3 reads CASSPVRLALHEQFF. The CDR3 DNA is TGTGCCAGCAGTCCTGTCCGGCTAGCGCTACACGAGCAGTTCTTC.